Sequencing of this TCR beta chain was carried out in a study of blood T cell repertoires in COVID-19. Study background: COVID-19 samples from acute and convalescent phases originated in the United States, Italy and Spain. PBMCs, B-cell-depleted T cells, or T cells provided the cDNA or gDNA that made up the material.

Original processing methods: Reference gene primer amplification in the assay estimated nucleated cell counts. Produced via immunoSEQ multiplex PCR; TCRdb's table is partial and in-frame only. V and J calls and clone size follow that table, whereas D and trimming were derived from the DNA. Here the sample spans about 160,000 clones, 60% to 85% being singletons. Looked up from germline, CDR1 is MDHEN and CDR2 is SYDVKM. The CDR3 has 15 residues. V dropped 4 bases and J dropped 4; count of bases not matched to a gene: 7. This chain joins TRBV28 and TRBJ2-5; 9 bases line up with TRBD2. The specimen sequenced was peripheral blood. This clonotype was obtained from a man between 65 and 80 years old with acute or convalescent COVID-19. In DNA form, the CDR3 reads TGTGCCAGCAGTTCCCAGGGAGCGGGAGGAGAGACCCAGTACTTC. Amino acid sequence: CASSSQGAGGETQYF.